This T cell receptor (beta chain) was profiled in a study of tumour-infiltrating T cells in Burkitt lymphoma. Study-wide background: This cohort included all epidemiological subtypes of Burkitt lymphoma. Findings and limits, study-wide: Public clonotypes, several, appeared across numerous Burkitt lymphoma patients.

Notes on this clone: The target antigen is unknown.

The method was immunoSEQ multiplex PCR; TCRdb's version includes in-frame clones alone and lacks a portion of them. The sample lists more than 3,500 clones, about a fifth occurring once. The junction had 4 bases not matched to a gene; V was cut back by 1 base and J by 1 base. Germline lookup yields CDR1 SGHNT and CDR2 YENEEA. This CDR3 has 16 amino acids. The TCR comes from a human donor with Burkitt lymphoma. The material sequenced was tumor tissue. The chain recombines TRBV11-3 with TRBJ2-5; 9 bases match TRBD2. The CDR3 is CASSLGGLAFQETQYF. The CDR3 coding sequence is TGTGCCAGCAGCTTAGGGGGACTAGCCTTCCAAGAGACCCAGTACTTC. Full variable domain (outside the CDR3, taken from reference TRBV11-3 and TRBJ2-5): EAGVVQSPRYKIIEKKQPVAFWCNPISGHNTLYWYLQNLGQGPELLIRYENEEAVDDSQLPKDRFSAERLKGVDSTLKIQPAELGDSAVYLCASSLGGLAFQETQYFGPGTRLLVL.